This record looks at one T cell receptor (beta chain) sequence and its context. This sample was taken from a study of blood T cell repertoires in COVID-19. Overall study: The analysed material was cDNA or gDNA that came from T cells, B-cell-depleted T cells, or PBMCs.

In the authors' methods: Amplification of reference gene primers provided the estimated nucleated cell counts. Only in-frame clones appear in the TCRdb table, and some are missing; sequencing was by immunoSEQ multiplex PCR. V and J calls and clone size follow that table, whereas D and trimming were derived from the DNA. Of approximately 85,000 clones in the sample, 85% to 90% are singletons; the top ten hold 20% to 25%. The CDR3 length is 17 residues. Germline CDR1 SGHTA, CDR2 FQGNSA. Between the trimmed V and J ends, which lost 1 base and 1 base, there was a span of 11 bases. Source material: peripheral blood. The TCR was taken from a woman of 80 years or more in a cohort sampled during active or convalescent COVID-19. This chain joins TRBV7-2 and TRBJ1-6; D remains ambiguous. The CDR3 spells CASSLGEGWSYNSPLHF. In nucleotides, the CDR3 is TGTGCCAGCAGCTTAGGGGAGGGATGGTCCTATAATTCACCCCTCCACTTT.